The 5 T cell receptor beta chains below all came from one sample that was sequenced in a study of T cells after posttransplantation cyclophosphamide. Sequencing was performed with immunoSEQ multiplex PCR; in TCRdb, only in-frame clones are kept and a portion is missing. The sample contains 20,000 to 30,000 clones, around 88% of which appear only once. The sequenced material came from PBMCs. Receptors were obtained from an older woman with a blood cancer, CMV-positive, and with a related stem cell donor.

The V call is TRBV5-1, the J call TRBJ1-5; 11 bases agree with TRBD1. The length of the CDR3 is 16 residues. From germline, CDR1 is SGHRS and CDR2 YFSETQ. The ends lost 2 bases at V and 3 bases at J; junction bases unmatched: 4. DNA for the CDR3: TGCGCCAGCAGCTTAGGGACAGGGGGAGACAATCAGCCCCAGCATTTT. Translating it yields CASSLGTGGDNQPQHF. Drawing the rest from reference TRBV5-1 and TRBJ1-5, the complete variable domain is KAGVTQTPRYLIKTRGQQVTLSCSPISGHRSVSWYQQTPGQGLQFLFEYFSETQRNKGNFPGRFSGRQFSNSRSEMNVSTLELGDSALYLCASSLGTGGDNQPQHFGDGTRLSIL.

This chain links TRBV5-6 with TRBJ2-5; 7 positions match TRBD1. CDR1 and CDR2 (germline): SGHDT, YYEEEE. There are 14 residues in the CDR3. The ends lost 3 bases at V and 3 bases at J; junction bases unmatched: 5. CDR3 loop: CASSSGQVKETQYF. CDR3 DNA: TGTGCCAGCAGCTCTGGACAGGTTAAAGAGACCCAGTACTTC.

Notes on this clone: This sample also contains other DNA sequences that code for the same CDR3. J is TRBJ2-7 and V is TRBV7-9; 10 bases agree with TRBD2. CDR3 length: 13 amino acids. Per the germline V gene, CDR1 is SEHNR and CDR2 is FQNEAQ (reference sequence). V dropped 5 bases and J dropped 2; count of bases not matched to a gene: 0. The CDR3 here is CASSSGRAYEQYF. CDR3 nucleotides: TGTGCCAGCAGCAGCGGGAGGGCCTACGAGCAGTACTTC.

The CDR3 nucleotides read TGTGCCAGCAGTTTCTCAAAGACAGGGTCGGGGAATGAGCAGTTCTTC. Its protein product is CASSFSKTGSGNEQFF. V gene TRBV27 combines with J gene TRBJ2-1, with 7 nucleotides matching TRBD1. The CDR3 is 16 residues long. CDR1 is MNHEY and CDR2 is SMNVEV in the germline V gene (reference sequence). Trimming removed 3 bases from V and 7 bases from J; junction bases left unmatched: 12.

V is TRBV7-9 and J is TRBJ2-1; 9 bases align to TRBD2. CDR3 size: 15 residues. Germline V gene sequence: CDR1 SEHNR, CDR2 FQNEAQ (reference sequence). The junction had 13 bases not matched to a gene; V was cut back by 2 bases and J by 14 bases. CDR3: CASSLYLTSGGTEFF. For the CDR3, the DNA is TGTGCCAGCAGCTTATACCTGACTAGCGGAGGGACTGAGTTCTTC.